These 20 T cell receptor beta chains were sequenced from one sample in a study of neurological immune-mediated disorders. In TCRdb, the 5' RACE reads were re-called with MiXCR into one record per CDR3 protein. Among roughly 38,000 distinct CDR3 sequences listed, approximately 10% were seen once. Time point noted: technical triplicate 1. The sequenced sample consisted of PBMCs. These receptors came from a man between 60 and 75 years old with HTLV-1-associated myelopathy (HAM/TSP).

This rearrangement joins TRBV10-3 to TRBJ1-5; a possible D gene is TRBD1 (6 bases). The CDR3 is 15 amino acids. In germline, CDR1 is ENHRY, CDR2 SYGVKD. Trimming left V 8 bases short and J 4 bases short, with 18 bases between. CDR3 residues: CAISGQGRGNQPQHF. The CDR3 DNA is TGTGCCATCTCGGGTCAGGGGCGGGGAAATCAGCCCCAGCATTTT.

This clonotype was picked up many times. The chain carries TRBV7-2 and TRBJ2-3, with D possibly TRBD2 on 6 matching bases. This CDR3 spans 14 amino acids. Germline lookup yields CDR1 SGHTA and CDR2 FQGNSA. The V and J ends lost 7 bases and 0 bases respectively, with 11 bases between them. In nucleotides, the CDR3 is TGTGCCAGCATCCCGGGGGTTAGCACAGATACGCAGTATTTT. It specifies CASIPGVSTDTQYF.

This clonotype was recorded only once. This chain uses TRBV2 with TRBJ2-3, with D maybe TRBD2 (6 bases). The V end was cut by 0 bases, the J end by 2 bases, with 12 bases between. The CDR3 runs 16 residues. CDR1 and CDR2 (germline): SNHLY, FYNNEI. DNA of the CDR3: TGTGCCAGCAGTGAAGCTGCGGGAACCGTCACAGATACGCAGTATTTT. This translates into CASSEAAGTVTDTQYF.

This clonotype was picked up many times. V usage is TRBV25-1 and J usage is TRBJ1-2; 7 bases fit TRBD1. The ends lost 6 bases at V and 3 bases at J; junction bases unmatched: 10. This CDR3 has 15 residues. The germline V gene has CDR1 MGHDK and CDR2 SYGVNS. The DNA for the CDR3 is TGTGCCAGCAGCCCTGGAAACAGGGGAGACTATGGCTACACCTTC. As protein: CASSPGNRGDYGYTF.

The chain combines TRBV6-2 or TRBV6-3 with TRBJ1-1; D call uncertain. The CDR3 is made up of 13 amino acids. V was clipped by 6 bases and J by 3 bases, with 11 bases between them. The germline V gene has CDR1 MNHEY and CDR2 SVGEGT. The CDR3, as DNA: TGTGCCAGCAGGGTGCCGGGAGACACTGAAGCTTTCTTT. This gives the protein CASRVPGDTEAFF.

This clonotype was found a few times. One end of the junction fails to match germline, which may point to a read error. V is TRBV5-1 and J is TRBJ2-1; 7 positions match TRBD2. This CDR3 is built from 16 residues. Germline V CDR1 and CDR2: SGHRS, YFSETQ. DNA of the CDR3: TGCGCCAGCAGCTTGGAGTTCGCGGGAGTAGGAAATGAGCAGCTCTTC. Amino acids: CASSLEFAGVGNEQLF. Filled out from reference TRBV5-1 and TRBJ2-1, the complete variable domain reads KAGVTQTPRYLIKTRGQQVTLSCSPISGHRSVSWYQQTPGQGLQFLFEYFSETQRNKGNFPGRFSGRQFSNSRSEMNVSTLELGDSALYLCASSLEFAGVGNEQLFGPGTRLTVL.

In this sample, this clonotype turned up many times. The chain uses TRBV12-3 or TRBV12-4 and TRBJ2-3; no firm D call. The length of the CDR3 is 10 residues. Trimming left V 3 bases short and J 8 bases short, with 3 bases between. DNA for the CDR3: TGTGCCAGCAGTTTTGGTACGCAGTATTTT. Amino acid sequence: CASSFGTQYF.

This clonotype was counted ten times or more. The chain carries TRBV6-1 and TRBJ2-7; the D is unclear. Deletions cut 7 bases from V and 2 bases from J, with 18 bases between. The length of the CDR3 is 15 residues. Germline values: CDR1 MNHNS, CDR2 SASEGT. The CDR3 loop is CASTPSALDPYEQYF. In nucleotides, the CDR3 is TGTGCCAGCACCCCCTCGGCCCTTGACCCCTACGAGCAGTACTTC.

The CDR3 loop is CASSPGQGQGTEAFF. The CDR3, as DNA: TGTGCCAGCTCACCGGGACAGGGCCAAGGCACTGAAGCTTTCTTT. The chain couples TRBV18 to TRBJ1-1, with 9 bases that match TRBD1. V lost 3 bases and J lost 4; bases outside the gene matches: 6. Germline V gene sequence: CDR1 KGHSH, CDR2 LQKENI. The CDR3 is 15 amino acids.

J is TRBJ2-7 and V is TRBV5-1; 14 bases map to TRBD2. The CDR3 spans 14 residues. V gave up 3 bases and J gave up 4 bases; unmatched junction bases: 0. Germline CDR1 and CDR2: SGHRS and YFSETQ. The CDR3 sequence: CASSWTSGRYEQYF. CDR3 DNA sequence: TGCGCCAGCAGCTGGACTAGCGGGAGGTACGAGCAGTACTTC.

Ten or more counts support this clonotype. This chain connects TRBV29-1 to TRBJ2-7, with D possibly TRBD2 on 5 matching bases. Trimming removed 7 bases at V and 2 bases at J, with 12 bases between. Germline V lookup: CDR1 SQVTM, CDR2 ANQGSEA. The CDR3 has 12 residues. This chain's CDR3 is CSGGQTAYEQYF. The CDR3 nucleotides are TGCAGCGGCGGGCAGACCGCCTACGAGCAGTACTTC.

This clonotype has a count of ten or more. This chain links TRBV9 with TRBJ2-1; TRBD1 aligns across 9 bases. This CDR3 contains 16 residues. Germline V gene lookup returns CDR1 SGDLS and CDR2 YYNGEE. The V gene end was trimmed by 1 base and the J gene end by 4 bases; junction bases not matched to a gene: 6. In DNA, the CDR3 is TGTGCCAGCAGCGTAAAGGGACAGGGAGCGTACAATGAGCAGTTCTTC. The encoded protein is CASSVKGQGAYNEQFF. The full variable domain, its missing parts supplied by reference TRBV9 and TRBJ2-1, is DSGVTQTPKHLITATGQRVTLRCSPRSGDLSVYWYQQSLDQGLQFLIQYYNGEERAKGNILERFSAQQFPDLHSELNLSSLELGDSALYFCASSVKGQGAYNEQFFGPGTRLTVL.

This clonotype is judged medium-sized. The chain employs TRBV12-3 or TRBV12-4 and TRBJ1-1; D not certain. Trimming took 1 base from V and 2 from J, leaving 5 bases between them. The CDR3 length is 13 residues. CDR3 loop: CASSLGGNTEAFF. CDR3 DNA: TGTGCCAGCAGTTTAGGGGGTAACACTGAAGCTTTCTTT.

This clonotype was seen repeatedly, ten times or more. This rearrangement joins TRBV5-1 to TRBJ2-5, with 8 nucleotides matching TRBD1. V was clipped by 4 bases and J by 2 bases; unmatched bases: 7. This CDR3 comprises 15 residues. Germline V gene lookup returns CDR1 SGHRS and CDR2 YFSETQ. The CDR3 here is CASSPDRVGQETQYF. DNA of the CDR3: TGCGCCAGCAGCCCGGACAGGGTTGGACAAGAGACCCAGTACTTC.

This clonotype came up many times. V gene TRBV20-1 combines with J gene TRBJ1-1, with D maybe TRBD1 (6 bases). Germline CDR1 reads DFQATT; CDR2 reads SNEGSKA (reference sequence). V lost 5 bases and J 5 bases, leaving 15 bases between the germline ends. The CDR3 has 13 amino acids. The CDR3 DNA reads TGCAGTGCTGGCCAACAGGGTGGAACTGAAGCTTTCTTT. This codes for CSAGQQGGTEAFF.

This clonotype was counted ten times or more. The rearrangement joins TRBV6-5 to TRBJ1-5, with a weak D call TRBD1 (6 bases). V lost 7 bases to trimming and J lost 7 bases, with 17 bases between them. Germline V lookup: CDR1 MNHEY, CDR2 SVGAGI. The CDR3 runs to 14 residues. The CDR3 coding sequence is TGTGCCAGCACCGAACGGCAGGGGTGGCAGCCCCAGCATTTT. Its translation: CASTERQGWQPQHF.

A remark on this clonotype: A read error may produce the germline difference seen at one junction end. J is TRBJ2-2 and V is TRBV2; 8 bases match TRBD2. The CDR3 has 15 residues. Per the germline V gene, CDR1 is SNHLY and CDR2 is FYNNEI. CDR3 region: CASSLAGTNTRELFF. CDR3 bases: TGTGCCAGCAGTTTAGCGGGGACGAACACCCGGGAGCTGTTTTTT.

This clonotype was counted ten times or more. V and J are TRBV12-3 or TRBV12-4 and TRBJ2-7; TRBD2 matches 10 bases. V was clipped by 4 bases and J by 0 bases; unmatched bases: 0. The CDR3 length is 14 residues. The CDR3 loop reads CASSSSGSSYEQYF. The CDR3, as DNA: TGTGCCAGCAGTTCTAGCGGGAGCTCCTACGAGCAGTACTTC.

This clonotype was recorded at least ten times. The gene calls are TRBV6-1 and TRBJ1-5; TRBD1 aligns across 8 bases. The V gene's germline CDR1 is MNHNS and CDR2 SASEGT. This CDR3 is 14 amino acids long. The ends lost 7 bases at V and 3 bases at J; junction bases unmatched: 5. This chain's CDR3 is CASKLDRANQPQHF. CDR3 nucleotides: TGTGCCAGCAAGCTGGACAGGGCCAATCAGCCCCAGCATTTT.

This clonotype was recorded at least ten times. The chain is built from TRBV10-3 and TRBJ2-3, with 7 bases that match TRBD1. Germline CDR1 and CDR2: ENHRY and SYGVKD. The V gene end was trimmed by 6 bases and the J gene end by 0 bases; junction bases not matched to a gene: 6. The CDR3 runs 15 residues. This chain's CDR3 is CAIRGTVFSTDTQYF. CDR3 bases: TGTGCCATCAGGGGGACAGTTTTTAGCACAGATACGCAGTATTTT.